This T cell receptor beta chain was retrieved from a study of PD-1 blockade in mismatch repair-deficient tumors. Study information: Patients had approximately 13 mismatch repair-deficient cancer types, all previously treated and progressing.

The germline V and J ends were trimmed by 5 bases and 3 bases, with 13 bases remaining between them. The CDR3 runs to 14 residues. The germline CDR1 and CDR2 sequences are SGHNT and YENEEA. Three pembrolizumab responders had their TCRs sequenced. Measured with immunoSEQ multiplex PCR; TCRdb has only the in-frame clones, and not every one. The table shows some 130,000 clones, with about 88% occurring only once. The material sequenced was peripheral blood, taken 72 weeks after starting pembrolizumab. The receptor's source is an adult with mismatch repair-deficient cancer. The chain has TRBV11-3 and TRBJ2-5; no firm D call. CDR3 bases: TGTGCCAGCAGCCCCCGTCAGTGGAAAGAGACCCAGTACTTC. This translates into CASSPRQWKETQYF.